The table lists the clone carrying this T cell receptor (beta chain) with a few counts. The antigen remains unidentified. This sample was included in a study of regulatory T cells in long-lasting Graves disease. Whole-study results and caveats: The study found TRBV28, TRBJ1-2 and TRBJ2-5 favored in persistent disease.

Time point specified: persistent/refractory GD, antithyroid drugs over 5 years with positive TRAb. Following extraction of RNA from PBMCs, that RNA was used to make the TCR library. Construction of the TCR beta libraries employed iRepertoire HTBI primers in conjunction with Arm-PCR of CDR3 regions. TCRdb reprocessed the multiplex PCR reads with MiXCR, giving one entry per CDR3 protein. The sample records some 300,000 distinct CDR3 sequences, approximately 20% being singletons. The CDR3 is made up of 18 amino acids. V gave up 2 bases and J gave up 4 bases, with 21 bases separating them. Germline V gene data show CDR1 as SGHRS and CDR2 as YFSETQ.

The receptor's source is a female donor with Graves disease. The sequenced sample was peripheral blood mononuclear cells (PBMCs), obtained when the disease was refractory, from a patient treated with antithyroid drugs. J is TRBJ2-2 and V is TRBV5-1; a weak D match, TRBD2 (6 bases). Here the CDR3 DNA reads TGCGCCAGCAGCTTTCGCCCTCCAGGAGGGCCTAGCACCGGGGAGCTGTTTTTT. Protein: CASSFRPPGGPSTGELFF.